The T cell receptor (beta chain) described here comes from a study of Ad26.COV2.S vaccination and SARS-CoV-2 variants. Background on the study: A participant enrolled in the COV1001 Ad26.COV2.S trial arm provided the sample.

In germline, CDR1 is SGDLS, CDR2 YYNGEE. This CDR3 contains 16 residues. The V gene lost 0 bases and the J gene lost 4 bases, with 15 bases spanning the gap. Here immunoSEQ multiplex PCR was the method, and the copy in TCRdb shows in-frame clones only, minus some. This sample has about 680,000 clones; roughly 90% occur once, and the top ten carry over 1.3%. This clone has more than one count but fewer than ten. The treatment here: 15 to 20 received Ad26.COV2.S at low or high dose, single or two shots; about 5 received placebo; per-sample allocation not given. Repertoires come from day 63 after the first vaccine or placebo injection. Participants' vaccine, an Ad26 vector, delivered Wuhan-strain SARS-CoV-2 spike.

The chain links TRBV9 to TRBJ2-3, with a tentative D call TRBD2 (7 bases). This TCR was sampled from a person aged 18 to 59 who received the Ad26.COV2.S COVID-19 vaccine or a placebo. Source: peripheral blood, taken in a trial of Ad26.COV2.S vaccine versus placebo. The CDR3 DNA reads TGTGCCAGCAGCGTAGAACTGGGGGGGCCATCAGATACGCAGTATTTT. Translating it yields CASSVELGGPSDTQYF. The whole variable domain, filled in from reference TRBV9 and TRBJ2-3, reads DSGVTQTPKHLITATGQRVTLRCSPRSGDLSVYWYQQSLDQGLQFLIQYYNGEERAKGNILERFSAQQFPDLHSELNLSSLELGDSALYFCASSVELGGPSDTQYFGPGTRLTVL.